This TCR beta chain was recovered during a study of cytomegalovirus exposure and HLA in healthy donors. Study findings and constraints: Later analysis suggested most CMV-associated TCR beta chains were HLA-restricted. Altogether, 150 to 200 TCR beta chains were recorded as cytomegalovirus-associated.

The table lists this clone with a count of one. The antigen is not known. This PCR relied on a set of 60 Vbeta primers and 13 Jbeta primers. The assay was immunoSEQ multiplex PCR, and TCRdb's table has in-frame clones only and misses some. The data show around 150,000 clones, 81% seen once. The CDR3 is 16 residues long. CDR1 ENHRY and CDR2 SYGVKD come from the germline V gene. Trimming stripped 1 base from V and 0 bases from J, with 13 bases between. The sequenced material came from PBMCs. The source is a woman between 18 and 29 years old in good health and CMV-seronegative. V is TRBV10-3 and J is TRBJ2-7; D remains unclear. The CDR3 sequence: CAISEFWSRFSYEQYF. CDR3 DNA: TGTGCCATCAGTGAGTTCTGGAGTCGGTTCTCCTACGAGCAGTACTTC.